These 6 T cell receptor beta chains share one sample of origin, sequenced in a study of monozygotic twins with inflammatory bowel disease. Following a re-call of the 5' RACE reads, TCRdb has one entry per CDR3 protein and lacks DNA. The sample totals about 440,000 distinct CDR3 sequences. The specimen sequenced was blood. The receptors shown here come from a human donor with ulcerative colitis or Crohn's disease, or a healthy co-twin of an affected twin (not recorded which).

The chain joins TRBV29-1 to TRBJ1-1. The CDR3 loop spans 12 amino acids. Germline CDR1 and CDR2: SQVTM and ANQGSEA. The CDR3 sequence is CKAVSSNTEAFF.

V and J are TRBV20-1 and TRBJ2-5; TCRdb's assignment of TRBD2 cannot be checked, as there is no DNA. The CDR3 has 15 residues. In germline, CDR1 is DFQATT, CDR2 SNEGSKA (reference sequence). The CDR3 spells CSASQSSGTGETQYF.

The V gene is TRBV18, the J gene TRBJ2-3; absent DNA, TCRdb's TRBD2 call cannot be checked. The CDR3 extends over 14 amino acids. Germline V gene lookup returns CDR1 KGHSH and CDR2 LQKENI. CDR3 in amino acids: CASSPGLADDTQYF.

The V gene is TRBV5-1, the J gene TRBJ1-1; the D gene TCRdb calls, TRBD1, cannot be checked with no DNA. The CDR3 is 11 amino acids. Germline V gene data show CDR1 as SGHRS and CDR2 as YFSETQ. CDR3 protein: CASSAGAEAFF.

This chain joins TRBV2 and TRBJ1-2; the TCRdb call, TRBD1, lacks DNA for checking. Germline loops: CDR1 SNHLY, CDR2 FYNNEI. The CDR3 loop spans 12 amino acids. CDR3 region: CASSRDVDGYTF.

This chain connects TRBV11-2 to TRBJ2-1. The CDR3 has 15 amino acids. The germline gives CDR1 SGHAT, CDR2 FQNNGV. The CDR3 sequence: CASSSNAENFHEQFF.